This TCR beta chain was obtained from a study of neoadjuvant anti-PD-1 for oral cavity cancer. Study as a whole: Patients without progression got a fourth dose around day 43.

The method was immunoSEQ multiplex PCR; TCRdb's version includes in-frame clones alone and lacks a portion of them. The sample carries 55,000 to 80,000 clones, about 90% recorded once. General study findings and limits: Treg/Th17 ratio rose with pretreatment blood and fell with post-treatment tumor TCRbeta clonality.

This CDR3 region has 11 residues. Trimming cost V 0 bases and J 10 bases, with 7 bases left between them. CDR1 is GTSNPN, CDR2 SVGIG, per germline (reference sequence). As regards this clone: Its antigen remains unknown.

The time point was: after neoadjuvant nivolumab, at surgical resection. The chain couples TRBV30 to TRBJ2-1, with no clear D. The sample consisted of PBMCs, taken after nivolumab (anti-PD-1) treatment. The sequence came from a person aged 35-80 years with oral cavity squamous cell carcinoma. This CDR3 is CAWSVFHEQFF. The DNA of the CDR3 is TGTGCCTGGAGTGTATTCCACGAGCAGTTCTTC.